This T cell receptor beta chain was sequenced during a study of TIL therapy for anti-PD-1-resistant metastatic lung cancer. The immunoSEQ assay was v3. The method was immunoSEQ multiplex PCR; TCRdb's version includes in-frame clones alone and lacks a portion of them. The table includes 9,000 to 9,500 clones, approximately 80% detected once. Time point here: pre-treatment sample, taken before nivolumab and TIL therapy. Tumor tissue came from excised metastases, mostly pleural nodules or supraclavicular lymph nodes. This clone was observed a handful of times. Trimming took 5 bases from V and 3 from J; bases not matched to a gene: 4. The CDR3 is 14 amino acids.

The TCR was taken from a person between 25 and 79 years old with non-small cell lung cancer. V and J are TRBV5-3 and TRBJ2-7, with 11 bases fitting TRBD2. TRBV5-3 is filed as an ORF, its function uncertain. The sample in question was tumor tissue, obtained at baseline. The CDR3 DNA reads TGTGCCAGAAGTCATAGCGGGAGGGTCTACGAGCAGTACTTC. This sequence encodes CARSHSGRVYEQYF.